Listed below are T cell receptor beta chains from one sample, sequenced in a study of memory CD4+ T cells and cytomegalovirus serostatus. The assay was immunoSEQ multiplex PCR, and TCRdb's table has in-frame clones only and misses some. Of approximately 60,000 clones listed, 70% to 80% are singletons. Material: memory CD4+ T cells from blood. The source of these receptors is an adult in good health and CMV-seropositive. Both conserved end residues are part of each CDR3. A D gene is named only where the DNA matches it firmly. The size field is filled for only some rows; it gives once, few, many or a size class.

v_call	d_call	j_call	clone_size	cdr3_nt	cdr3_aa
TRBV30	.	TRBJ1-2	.	TGTGCCTGGAGTATGTTACAGGGACCCTATGGCTACACCTTC	CAWSMLQGPYGYTF
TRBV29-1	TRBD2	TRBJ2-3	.	TGCAGCGTTAAAGAAACCGGACTAGCGGACAGCACAGATACGCAGTATTTT	CSVKETGLADSTDTQYF
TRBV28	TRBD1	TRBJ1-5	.	TGTGCCACCATACAGGGGAATCAGCCCCAGCATTTT	CATIQGNQPQHF
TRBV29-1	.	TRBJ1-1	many	TGCAGCGTTAGCCTTGGGACATACACTGAAGCTTTCTTT	CSVSLGTYTEAFF
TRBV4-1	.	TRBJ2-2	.	TGCGCCAGCAGTCCGCTAGGGTTGGGCGGCACCGGGGAGCTGTTTTTT	CASSPLGLGGTGELFF
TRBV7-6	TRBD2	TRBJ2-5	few	TGTGCCAGCAGTCGGGTCGGGGCTAGCGGGAGAGGAGAGACCCAGTACTTC	CASSRVGASGRGETQYF
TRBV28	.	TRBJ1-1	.	TGTGCCAGCAGTTTATTAACAGGGACTGAAGCTTTCTTT	CASSLLTGTEAFF
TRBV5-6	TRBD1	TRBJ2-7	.	TGTGCCAGCAGCCCGGGACAGGGTCGGGCCTACGAGCAGTACTTC	CASSPGQGRAYEQYF
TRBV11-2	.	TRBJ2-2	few	TGTGCCAGCAGCTTCATGCGGGTCGGAAGTATCACCGGGGAGCTGTTTTTT	CASSFMRVGSITGELFF
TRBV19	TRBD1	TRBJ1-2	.	TGTGCCAGTAGTATCTCCGGGACAGGGTTTGGCTACACCTTC	CASSISGTGFGYTF
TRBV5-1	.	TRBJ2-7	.	TGCGCCAGCACCGACCAGGTGGGCTACGAGCAGTACTTC	CASTDQVGYEQYF
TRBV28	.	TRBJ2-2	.	TGTGCCAGCAGCTCCCGTACCCGTGGGGCCGGGGAGCTGTTTTTT	CASSSRTRGAGELFF
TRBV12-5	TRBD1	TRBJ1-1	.	TGTGCTAGTGATGGGACAGGGGGCGGCCTCATGAACACTGAAGCTTTCTTT	CASDGTGGGLMNTEAFF
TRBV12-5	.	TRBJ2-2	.	TGTGCTAGTGCCTCCGGAGGGGAAACCGGGGAGCTGTTTTTT	CASASGGETGELFF
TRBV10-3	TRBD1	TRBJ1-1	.	TGTGCCATCAGTGCCAGGTCCGGACAGGGAAATACTGAAGCTTTCTTT	CAISARSGQGNTEAFF
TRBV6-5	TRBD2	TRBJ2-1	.	TGTGCCAGCAACGGAGCGGGAGGGTCCTACAATGAGCAGTTCTTC	CASNGAGGSYNEQFF
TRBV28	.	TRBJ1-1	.	TGTGCCAGCAGCTTACCCCCCACCATCACATGGGCCACTGAAGCTTTCTTT	CASSLPPTITWATEAFF
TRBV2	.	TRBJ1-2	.	TGTGCCAGCAGCGAGACCGGGGGGGGATATGGCTACACCTTC	CASSETGGGYGYTF
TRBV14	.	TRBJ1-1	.	TGTGCCAGCAGCGAAGGCATGAACACTGAAGCTTTCTTT	CASSEGMNTEAFF
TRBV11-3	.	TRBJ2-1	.	TGTGCCAGCAGCTTAGATCAGGGGGGGAGCGGGTCCTACAATGAGCAGTTCTTC	CASSLDQGGSGSYNEQFF
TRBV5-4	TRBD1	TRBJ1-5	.	TGTGCCAGCAGTCTCGGGACAGGGCGAAGCAATCAGCCCCAGCATTTT	CASSLGTGRSNQPQHF
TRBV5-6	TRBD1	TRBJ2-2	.	TGTGCCAGCAGCCCCCTTGGTCTCGTACAGGGGACCGGGGAGCTGTTTTTT	CASSPLGLVQGTGELFF
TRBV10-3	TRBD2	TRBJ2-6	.	TGTGCCATCAGTGAGGGGACTAGCGGGACCTCTGGGGCCAACGTCCTGACTTTC	CAISEGTSGTSGANVLTF
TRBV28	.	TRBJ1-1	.	TGTGCCAGCAGCTATTTGAACACTGAAGCTTTCTTT	CASSYLNTEAFF
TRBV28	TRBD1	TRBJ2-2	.	TGTGCCAGCAGTTTCCCATCGGGACAGGGATACACCGGGGAGCTGTTTTTT	CASSFPSGQGYTGELFF
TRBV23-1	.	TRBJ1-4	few	TGCGCCAGCCGCGAAAGGCAGGGAGAGAAAGGGGTAACTAATGAAAAACTGTTTTTT	CASRERQGEKGVTNEKLFF
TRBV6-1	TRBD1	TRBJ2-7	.	TGTGCCTCTGACCGGGACAGGGAAAAGCAGTACTTC	CASDRDREKQYF
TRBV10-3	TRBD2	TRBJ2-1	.	TGTGCCATCAGTGAGTCCGGACTAGCGGGAGCGCATAACAATGAGCAGTTCTTC	CAISESGLAGAHNNEQFF
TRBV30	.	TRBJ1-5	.	TGTGCCTGGAGTGTAAGAAGAACCGGCAATCAGCCCCAGCATTTT	CAWSVRRTGNQPQHF
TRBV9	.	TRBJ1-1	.	TGTGCCAGCAGCGTAGCTGAGGGCAGGGTAAGCACTGAAGCTTTCTTT	CASSVAEGRVSTEAFF
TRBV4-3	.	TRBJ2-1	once	TGCGCCAGCAGCCAGTTCATAGGTAGCGGAGGGGGCAATGAGCAGTTCTTC	CASSQFIGSGGGNEQFF
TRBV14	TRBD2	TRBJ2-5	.	TGTGCCAGCAGCCAACTAGGCGGGGGACAAGAGACCCAGTACTTC	CASSQLGGGQETQYF
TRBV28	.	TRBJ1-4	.	TGTGCCAGCAGTTCGTCAAACAGGGTGGGGAGGGAAAAACTGTTTTTT	CASSSSNRVGREKLFF
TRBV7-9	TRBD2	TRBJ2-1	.	TGTGCCAGCAGCTTAGAGACTAGCGGGCTCTTCAGGGCCTCCAATGAGCAGTTCTTC	CASSLETSGLFRASNEQFF
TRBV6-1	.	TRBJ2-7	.	TGTGCCAGCTCGAGGCAGGGGATTTACGAGCAGTACTTC	CASSRQGIYEQYF
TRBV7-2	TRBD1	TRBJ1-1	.	TGTGCCAGCAGCCGACTTACAGGGGGCTTGAACACTGAAGCTTTCTTT	CASSRLTGGLNTEAFF
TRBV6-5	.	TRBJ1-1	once	TGTGCCAGCAAGGAGGGACCTGGACTTGAAGCTTTCTTT	CASKEGPGLEAFF
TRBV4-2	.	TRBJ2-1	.	TGTGCCAGCAGCCGCGGGGACTGGAACCGAGACAATGAGCAGTTCTTC	CASSRGDWNRDNEQFF
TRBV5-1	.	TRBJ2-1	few	TGCGCCAGCAGCTTTCCAGGAGGGAATGAGCAGTTCTTC	CASSFPGGNEQFF
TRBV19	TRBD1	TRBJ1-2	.	TGTGCCAGTAGTATTAGGCAGGGGGAGAACAATGGCTACACCTTC	CASSIRQGENNGYTF
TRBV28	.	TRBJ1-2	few	TGTGCCAGCAGTTTATTTTCGGTAGGGATTTTAAATGGCTACACCTTC	CASSLFSVGILNGYTF
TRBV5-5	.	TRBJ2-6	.	TGTGCCAGCAGCGCACCGAAGACACCCAGCTCTGGGGCCAACGTCCTGACTTTC	CASSAPKTPSSGANVLTF
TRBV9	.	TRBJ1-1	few	TGTGCCAGCAGCGTAGGGTACGGCACTGAAGCTTTCTTT	CASSVGYGTEAFF
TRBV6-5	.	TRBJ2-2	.	TGTGCCAGCAGTTTAAGGCCTGGGGCGGGCACCGGGGAGCTGTTTTTT	CASSLRPGAGTGELFF
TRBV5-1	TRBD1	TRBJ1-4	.	TGCGCCAGCAGCGGGGGACAGCCTAATGAAAAACTGTTTTTT	CASSGGQPNEKLFF
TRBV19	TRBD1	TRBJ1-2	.	TGTGCCAGTAGTCCTTCCGGGACAGGGGTCTCGAACTATGGCTACACCTTC	CASSPSGTGVSNYGYTF
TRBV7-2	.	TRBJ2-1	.	TGTGCCAGCAGCCCTCTAGCTTCCCCCTACAATGAGCAGTTCTTC	CASSPLASPYNEQFF
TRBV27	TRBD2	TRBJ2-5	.	TGTGCCAGCAGGATTAGCGGGTTAAGGCAAGAGACCCAGTACTTC	CASRISGLRQETQYF